This is a list of T cell receptor beta chains from one sample in a study of blood T cell repertoires in COVID-19. The repertoire was sequenced with immunoSEQ multiplex PCR; TCRdb's copy has only in-frame clones and lacks some. This sample has some 180,000 clones, with roughly 73% found just once. The source material was peripheral blood. The source is an elderly woman with active or convalescent COVID-19. Both conserved end residues are part of each CDR3. The D gene is left open where the match is weak. Expanded clones get a size class; other rows say once, few or many, or leave the size out.

-	TRBV3-1/TRBV3-2	-	TRBJ1-1	TGTGCCAGCAGCCCGGGGATGAACACTGAAGCTTTCTTT	CASSPGMNTEAFF
TRBD1	TRBV5-1	-	TRBJ2-5	TGCGCCAGCAGCTTGAGAGGGGGCTCCCAAGAGACCCAGTACTTC	CASSLRGGSQETQYF
-	TRBV7-9	-	TRBJ2-5	TGTGCCAGCAGCTTAGTAGGGGTGGAGACCCAGTACTTC	CASSLVGVETQYF
-	TRBV5-6	-	TRBJ1-1	TGTGCCAGCAGCTTGTCCCGGACAGTTGGGGCAGCTTTCTTT	CASSLSRTVGAAFF
-	TRBV2	few	TRBJ1-2	TGTGCCAGCAGCCTCGCGGGGGGCAAGTATGGCTACACCTTC	CASSLAGGKYGYTF
TRBD2	TRBV11-2	once	TRBJ2-1	TGTGCCAGCAGCCGGAGCGGGGCGGACAATGAGCAGTTCTTC	CASSRSGADNEQFF
-	TRBV2	-	TRBJ2-3	TGTGCCAGCAGTTTGCTAGCTGATCGCACAGATACGCAGTATTTT	CASSLLADRTDTQYF
-	TRBV7-9	-	TRBJ1-4	TGTGCCAGCAGCACACCAGGTACAACTAATGAAAAACTGTTTTTT	CASSTPGTTNEKLFF
-	TRBV3-1/TRBV3-2	-	TRBJ2-2	TGTGCCAGCAGCCTGAACCCACGGGGCGGGGAGCTGTTTTTT	CASSLNPRGGELFF
-	TRBV6-5	-	TRBJ1-5	TGTGCCAGCAGTTTGACACAGGGTGGCCAGCCCCAGCATTTT	CASSLTQGGQPQHF
-	TRBV11-2	-	TRBJ1-3	TGTGCCAGCAGCTCCCCCTTGGGCGGAAACACCATATATTTT	CASSSPLGGNTIYF
-	TRBV6-6	-	TRBJ2-6	TGTGCCAGCAGTTACCCAGGGGTGGCTGGGGCCAACGTCCTGACTTTC	CASSYPGVAGANVLTF
-	TRBV7-2	-	TRBJ1-3	TGTGCCAGCGCGCAAGAGAGGGCGGGTGGAAACACCATATATTTT	CASAQERAGGNTIYF
TRBD1	TRBV6-1	-	TRBJ1-2	TGTGCCAGCAGTGAAGCAGTGGACAGGGATTCCTATGGCTACACCTTC	CASSEAVDRDSYGYTF
-	TRBV7-9	-	TRBJ2-5	TGTGCCAGCAGCCCCAGACAGGCCTACCTGAGGGAGACCCAGTACTTC	CASSPRQAYLRETQYF
-	TRBV7-9	-	TRBJ1-1	TGTGCCAGCAGCTTACAGGGTAAGAACACTGAAGCTTTCTTT	CASSLQGKNTEAFF
-	TRBV24-1	-	TRBJ1-5	TGTGCCACCAGTGATTCCAGGGGTGGGAGCAATCAGCCCCAGCATTTT	CATSDSRGGSNQPQHF
TRBD1	TRBV5-1	-	TRBJ2-2	TGCGCCAGCAGCTGGAAGGGGACAGGGAACACCGGGGAGCTGTTTTTT	CASSWKGTGNTGELFF
TRBD2	TRBV10-2	-	TRBJ2-3	TGCGCCAGCAGTGCGTTAGCGGGGGGGCCGACAGATACGCAGTATTTT	CASSALAGGPTDTQYF
-	TRBV2	-	TRBJ1-5	TGTGCCAGCAGTCTGGAGGAGGGTTATCAGCCCCAGCATTTT	CASSLEEGYQPQHF
-	TRBV29-1	-	TRBJ1-1	TGCAGCGTTTTCAGGGAGGTCAACACTGAAGCTTTCTTT	CSVFREVNTEAFF
TRBD1	TRBV7-2	-	TRBJ2-7	TGTGCCAGCAGCTTAGTGATACAGGGGGCCGAGCAGTACTTC	CASSLVIQGAEQYF
-	TRBV7-9	-	TRBJ1-1	TGTGCCAGCAGTCCAAAGAACAGGGTCAGCACTGAAGCTTTCTTT	CASSPKNRVSTEAFF
-	TRBV28	-	TRBJ1-1	TGTGCCAGCATTCAGGCGGGGATGGGGGCTTTCTTT	CASIQAGMGAFF
-	TRBV9	-	TRBJ1-1	TGTGCCAGCAGCGTAGGCACAGGGCCAGGCACTGAAGCTTTCTTT	CASSVGTGPGTEAFF
-	TRBV9	-	TRBJ2-2	TGTGCCAGCATCACTGACCTGGGGGCTAGACGAACGACCGGGGAGCTGTTTTTT	CASITDLGARRTTGELFF
TRBD1	TRBV19	-	TRBJ1-3	TGTGCCAGTAGCATCGGACAGGGAGTGAGAAACACCATATATTTT	CASSIGQGVRNTIYF
-	TRBV10-2	-	TRBJ1-2	TGCGCCAGCAGTGATCAGGGCTATTATAACTATGGCTACACCTTC	CASSDQGYYNYGYTF
-	TRBV5-5	-	TRBJ1-6	TGTGCCAGCAGCCCGACATTGGTTTCACCCCTCCACTTT	CASSPTLVSPLHF
-	TRBV5-1	-	TRBJ2-5	TGCGCCAGCAGCTTGACGGGGGGCAACCAAGAGACCCAGTACTTC	CASSLTGGNQETQYF
-	TRBV14	-	TRBJ2-1	TGTGCCAGCAGCCGTAATAATGAGCAGTTCTTC	CASSRNNEQFF
-	TRBV5-1	few	TRBJ2-7	TGCGCCAGCAGCCTAGTGGTCCACGAGCAGTACTTC	CASSLVVHEQYF
TRBD1	TRBV18	-	TRBJ1-2	TGTGCCAGCTCACCCTGGACAGGGCCTAACTATGGCTACACCTTC	CASSPWTGPNYGYTF
TRBD1	TRBV5-5	few	TRBJ2-1	TGTGCCAGCAGCGTCACAGGGGCGAGCTCCTACAATGAGCAGTTCTTC	CASSVTGASSYNEQFF
TRBD2	TRBV10-1	-	TRBJ2-3	TGCGCCAGCAGCCCTAGCGGGGCCCGCACAGATACGCAGTATTTT	CASSPSGARTDTQYF
TRBD2	TRBV5-1	-	TRBJ2-6	TGCGCCAGCAGCCGGACATGGACTAGACCCTCTGGGGCCAACGTCCTGACTTTC	CASSRTWTRPSGANVLTF
-	TRBV9	few	TRBJ1-1	TGTGCCAGCAGCGGACTGGGGAGGGAAGCTTTCTTT	CASSGLGREAFF